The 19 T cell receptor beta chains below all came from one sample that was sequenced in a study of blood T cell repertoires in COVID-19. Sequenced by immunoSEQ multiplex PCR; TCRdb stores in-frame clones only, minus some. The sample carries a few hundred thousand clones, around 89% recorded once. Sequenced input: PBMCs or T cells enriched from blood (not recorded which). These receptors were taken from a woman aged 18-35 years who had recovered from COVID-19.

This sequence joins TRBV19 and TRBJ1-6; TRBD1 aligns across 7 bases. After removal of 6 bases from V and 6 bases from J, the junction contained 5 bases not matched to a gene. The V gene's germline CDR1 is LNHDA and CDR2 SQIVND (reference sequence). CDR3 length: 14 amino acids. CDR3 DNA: TGTGCCAGTAGGACAGGGACCGGTAATTCACCCCTCCACTTT. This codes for CASRTGTGNSPLHF.

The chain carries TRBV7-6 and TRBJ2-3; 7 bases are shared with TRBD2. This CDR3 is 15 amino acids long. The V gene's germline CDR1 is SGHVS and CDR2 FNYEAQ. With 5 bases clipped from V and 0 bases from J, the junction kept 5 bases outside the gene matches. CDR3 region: CASSTSGASTDTQYF. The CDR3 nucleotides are TGTGCCAGCAGCACAAGCGGGGCTAGCACAGATACGCAGTATTTT.

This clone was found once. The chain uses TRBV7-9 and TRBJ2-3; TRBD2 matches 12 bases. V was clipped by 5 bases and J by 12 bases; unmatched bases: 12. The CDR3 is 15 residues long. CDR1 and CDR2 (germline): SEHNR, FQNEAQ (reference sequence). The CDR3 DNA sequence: TGTGCCAGCAGCGAGGGACTAGCGGGCGATCGAAATCAGTATTTT. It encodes CASSEGLAGDRNQYF.

The CDR3 DNA reads TGCAGCGTTACCGGGACAGTCTATGGCTACACCTTC. It is translated as CSVTGTVYGYTF. V usage is TRBV29-1 and J usage is TRBJ1-2; 7 bases are a match to TRBD1. The CDR3 spans 12 residues. The V gene's germline CDR1 is SQVTM and CDR2 ANQGSEA. Trimming removed 5 bases from V and 4 bases from J; junction bases left unmatched: 4.

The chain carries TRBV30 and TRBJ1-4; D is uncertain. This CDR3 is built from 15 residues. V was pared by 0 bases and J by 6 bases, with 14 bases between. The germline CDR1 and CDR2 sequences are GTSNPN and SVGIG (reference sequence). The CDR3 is CAWSVVGEGDEKLFF. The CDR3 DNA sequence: TGTGCCTGGAGTGTAGTAGGTGAGGGTGATGAAAAACTGTTTTTT.

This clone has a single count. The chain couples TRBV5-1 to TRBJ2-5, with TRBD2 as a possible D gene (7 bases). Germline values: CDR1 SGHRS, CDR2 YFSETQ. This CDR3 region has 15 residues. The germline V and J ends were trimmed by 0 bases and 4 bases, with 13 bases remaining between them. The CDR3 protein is CASSLGRGAGETQYF. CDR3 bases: TGCGCCAGCAGCTTGGGACGGGGGGCCGGAGAGACCCAGTACTTC.

CDR3 in DNA: TGTGCCAGCAGCCCTCGGACAGGGGCAACTAATGAAAAACTGTTTTTT. Protein product: CASSPRTGATNEKLFF. The rearrangement uses TRBV7-8 and TRBJ1-4; 9 positions match TRBD1. The germline V gene has CDR1 SGHVS and CDR2 FQNEAQ. The V segment lost 5 bases and the J segment 0 bases; nucleotides outside the gene matches: 4. This CDR3 comprises 16 residues.

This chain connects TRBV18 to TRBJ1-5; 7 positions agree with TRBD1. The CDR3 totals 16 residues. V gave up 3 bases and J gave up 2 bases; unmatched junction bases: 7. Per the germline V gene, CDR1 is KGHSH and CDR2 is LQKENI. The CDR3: CASSPNRGLGNQPQHF. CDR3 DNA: TGTGCCAGCTCACCGAACAGGGGTCTGGGCAATCAGCCCCAGCATTTT.

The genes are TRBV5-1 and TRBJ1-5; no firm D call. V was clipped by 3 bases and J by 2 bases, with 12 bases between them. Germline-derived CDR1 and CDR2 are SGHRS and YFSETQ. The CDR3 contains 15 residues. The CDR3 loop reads CASSSTGMGNQPQHF. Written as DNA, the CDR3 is TGCGCCAGCAGCTCGACGGGAATGGGCAATCAGCCCCAGCATTTT.

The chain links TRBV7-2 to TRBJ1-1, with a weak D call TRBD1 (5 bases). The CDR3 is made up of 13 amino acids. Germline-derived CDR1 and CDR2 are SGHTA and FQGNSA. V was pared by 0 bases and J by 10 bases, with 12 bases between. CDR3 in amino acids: CASSLARQGGAFF. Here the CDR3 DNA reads TGTGCCAGCAGCTTAGCGAGGCAGGGAGGAGCTTTCTTT. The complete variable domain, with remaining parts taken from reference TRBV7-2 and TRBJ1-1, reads GAGVSQSPSNKVTEKGKDVELRCDPISGHTALYWYRQSLGQGLEFLIYFQGNSAPDKSGLPSDRFSAERTGGSVSTLTIQRTQQEDSAVYLCASSLARQGGAFFGQGTRLTVV.

CDR3 nucleotides: TGTGCCAGCAGCTCCTCCGGCGGGGGGTCCGAGCAGTACTTC. Protein product: CASSSSGGGSEQYF. The rearrangement uses TRBV7-3 and TRBJ2-7; 8 bases align to TRBD2. This CDR3 comprises 14 residues. The V gene's germline CDR1 is SGHTA and CDR2 FQGTGA. J gave up 6 bases and V 4 bases, and 8 bases lay outside the gene matches.

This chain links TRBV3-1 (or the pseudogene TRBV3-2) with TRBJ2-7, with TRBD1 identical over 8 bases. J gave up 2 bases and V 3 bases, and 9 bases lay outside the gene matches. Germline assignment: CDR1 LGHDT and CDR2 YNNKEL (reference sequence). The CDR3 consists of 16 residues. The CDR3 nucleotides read TGTGCCAGCAGCCAGGCCATCACAGGGGGTACCTACGAGCAGTACTTC. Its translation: CASSQAITGGTYEQYF.

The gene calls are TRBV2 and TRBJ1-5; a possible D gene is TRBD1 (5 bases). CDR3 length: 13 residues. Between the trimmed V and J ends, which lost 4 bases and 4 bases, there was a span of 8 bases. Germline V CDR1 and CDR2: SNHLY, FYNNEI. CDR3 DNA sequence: TGTGCCAGCAGTGGGGGGGAGAATCAGCCCCAGCATTTT. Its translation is CASSGGENQPQHF.

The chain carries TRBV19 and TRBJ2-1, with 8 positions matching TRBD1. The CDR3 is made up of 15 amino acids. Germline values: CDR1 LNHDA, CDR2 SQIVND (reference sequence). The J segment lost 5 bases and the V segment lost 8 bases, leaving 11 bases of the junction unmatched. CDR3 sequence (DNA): TGTGCCAGTGCCGGGGTTCAGGGGGCCGACAATGAGCAGTTCTTC. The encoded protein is CASAGVQGADNEQFF. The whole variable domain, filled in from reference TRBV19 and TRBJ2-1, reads DGGITQSPKYLFRKEGQNVTLSCEQNLNHDAMYWYRQDPGQGLRLIYYSQIVNDFQKGDIAEGYSVSREKKESFPLTVTSAQKNPTAFYLCASAGVQGADNEQFFGPGTRLTVL.

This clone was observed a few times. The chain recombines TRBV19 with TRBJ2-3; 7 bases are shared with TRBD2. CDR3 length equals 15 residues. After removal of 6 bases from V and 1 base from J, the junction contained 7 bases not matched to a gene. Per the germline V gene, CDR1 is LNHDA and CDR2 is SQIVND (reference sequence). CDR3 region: CASSRTRPGTDTQYF. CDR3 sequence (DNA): TGTGCCAGTAGCCGGACTAGGCCGGGCACAGATACGCAGTATTTT.

The DNA for the CDR3 is TGTGCCAGCAGCTTAGTGACACCAACTAATGAAAAACTGTTTTTT. Translated, it gives CASSLVTPTNEKLFF. The V call is TRBV11-2, the J call TRBJ1-4; no clear D gene. The V end lost 1 base, the J end lost 0 bases, and 6 bases lay between the germline ends. The CDR3 sequence is 15 residues long. Germline CDR1 SGHAT, CDR2 FQNNGV.

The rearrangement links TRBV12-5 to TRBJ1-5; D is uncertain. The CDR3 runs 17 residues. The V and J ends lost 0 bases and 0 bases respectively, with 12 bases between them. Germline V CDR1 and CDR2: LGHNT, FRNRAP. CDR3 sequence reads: CASGLVVLGGSNQPQHF. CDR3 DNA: TGTGCTAGTGGTTTGGTAGTCTTGGGAGGTAGCAATCAGCCCCAGCATTTT.

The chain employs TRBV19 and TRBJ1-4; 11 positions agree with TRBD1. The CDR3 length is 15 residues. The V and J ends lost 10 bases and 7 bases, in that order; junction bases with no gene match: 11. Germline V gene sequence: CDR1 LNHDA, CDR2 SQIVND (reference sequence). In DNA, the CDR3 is TGTGCCACCGGACAGGGGGCGCGGATACGTGAAAAACTGTTTTTT. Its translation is CATGQGARIREKLFF.

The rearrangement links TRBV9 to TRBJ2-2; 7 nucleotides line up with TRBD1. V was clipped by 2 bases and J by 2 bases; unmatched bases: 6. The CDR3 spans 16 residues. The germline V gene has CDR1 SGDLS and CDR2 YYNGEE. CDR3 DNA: TGTGCCAGCAGCGTCGCCGGGACAGCCAACACCGGGGAGCTGTTTTTT. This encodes CASSVAGTANTGELFF.